This TCR beta chain was sequenced during a study of identical twins. The study, taken as a whole, reports: Memory repertoires lacked the insertion deficit that abundant cord blood beta clonotypes showed.

Unique molecular identifiers were present on the cDNA, and a universal primer site came from template switching. A single record per CDR3 protein comes from TCRdb applying MiXCR to the 5' RACE reads. The repertoire holds 550,000 to 800,000 distinct CDR3 sequences, with just over 7% as singletons. The length of the CDR3 is 13 residues. Germline CDR1 and CDR2: MDHEN and SYDVKM. V gave up 5 bases and J gave up 4 bases, with 11 bases separating them. This clonotype was detected ten times or more. The antigen is undetermined. These records were also assigned to another study, of yellow fever vaccine responses in identical twins.

The gene calls are TRBV28 and TRBJ1-2, with D possibly TRBD1 on 5 matching bases. This receptor was identified in a woman aged 18-29 years in good health. The sequenced sample was PBMCs. The CDR3 coding sequence is TGTGCCAGCAGTCCAGGGTTCGTCTATGGCTACACCTTC. It encodes CASSPGFVYGYTF.